The clone carrying this T cell receptor (beta chain) was seen a handful of times. Germline lookup yields CDR1 MGHDK and CDR2 SYGVNS. Trimming left V 7 bases short and J 6 bases short, with 15 bases between. The CDR3 sequence is 13 residues long. Sequencing was performed with immunoSEQ multiplex PCR; in TCRdb, only in-frame clones are kept and a portion is missing. The sample lists under 1,100,000 clones; around 82% were seen once. This entry comes from a study of shared clonotypes between healthy human individuals. Study as a whole: Contributing individuals were a couple of females and a few males aged 18 to 49.

J is TRBJ1-2 and V is TRBV25-1; D perhaps matches TRBD1 (6 bases). The material sequenced was memory CD4+ T cells from PBMCs. The subset: CD45RA-negative fraction. The sequence was collected from a man aged 18 to 29 in good health. Some clones in this sample may be carry-over from other donors' samples. The CDR3: CASTGQGRDGYTF. CDR3 bases: TGTGCCAGCACCGGGCAGGGGAGGGATGGCTACACCTTC.